Reported below is one T cell receptor beta chain. This record belongs to a study of regulatory T cells in long-lasting Graves disease. Time point indicated: newly diagnosed GD, antithyroid drugs for less than 3 months. Isolated PBMC RNA provided the starting material for the TCR library. Arm-PCR of CDR3 regions with iRepertoire HTBI primers generated TCR beta libraries. TCRdb used MiXCR to reprocess the multiplex PCR reads, holding one entry per CDR3 protein. The sample lists hundreds of thousands of distinct CDR3 sequences, roughly 16% seen once, with 18% in the top ten. This sample was shared with a second study, whose subject was T cells in Graves' hyperthyroidism and ophthalmopathy.

The source is a woman younger than 45 with Graves disease. The sequencing used peripheral blood mononuclear cells (PBMCs), collected at new diagnosis, from a patient treated with antithyroid drugs.

CDR3 loop: CASRRGQDNYGYTF. Written as DNA, the CDR3 is TGCGCCAGCAGGAGGGGACAGGATAACTATGGCTACACCTTC. The chain couples TRBV5-1 to TRBJ1-2; 8 bases line up with TRBD1. The length of the CDR3 is 14 residues. Trimming at V came to 5 bases and at J to 1 base, leaving 4 bases not matched to a gene. Germline CDR1 and CDR2: SGHRS and YFSETQ.